This record concerns one T cell receptor (beta chain) sequence. Its antigen remains unknown. Likely a read error: the CDR3 ends without its conserved phenylalanine or tryptophan. This sample was included in a study of regulatory T cells in long-lasting Graves disease. Overall study context: Persistent Graves' disease meant over 5 years of antithyroid drugs with positive TSH receptor antibodies.

CDR3-region Arm-PCR and iRepertoire HTBI primers produced the TCR beta libraries. MiXCR, run by TCRdb on the multiplex PCR reads, gives a single entry per CDR3 protein. The data contain 400,000 to 500,000 distinct CDR3 sequences, around a fifth of them singletons. Notes on the study in general: The sample size was small, and this may have reduced accuracy.

As for time point: persistent/refractory GD, antithyroid drugs over 5 years with positive TRAb. PBMC-extracted RNA yielded the TCR library. Germline V gene lookup returns CDR1 SGHNT and CDR2 YENEEA. The V and J ends lost 5 bases and 3 bases respectively, with 10 bases between them. This CDR3 contains 13 residues. The J gene is TRBJ1-1, the V gene TRBV11-3; the D gene is possibly TRBD1 (6 bases). The sample was peripheral blood mononuclear cells (PBMCs), taken when the disease was refractory, from a patient treated with antithyroid drugs. The receptor comes from a female donor with Graves disease. DNA for the CDR3: TGTGCCAGCAGCATGGGGGCTTACACTGAAGCTTTCCTT. Residues: CASSMGAYTEAFL.